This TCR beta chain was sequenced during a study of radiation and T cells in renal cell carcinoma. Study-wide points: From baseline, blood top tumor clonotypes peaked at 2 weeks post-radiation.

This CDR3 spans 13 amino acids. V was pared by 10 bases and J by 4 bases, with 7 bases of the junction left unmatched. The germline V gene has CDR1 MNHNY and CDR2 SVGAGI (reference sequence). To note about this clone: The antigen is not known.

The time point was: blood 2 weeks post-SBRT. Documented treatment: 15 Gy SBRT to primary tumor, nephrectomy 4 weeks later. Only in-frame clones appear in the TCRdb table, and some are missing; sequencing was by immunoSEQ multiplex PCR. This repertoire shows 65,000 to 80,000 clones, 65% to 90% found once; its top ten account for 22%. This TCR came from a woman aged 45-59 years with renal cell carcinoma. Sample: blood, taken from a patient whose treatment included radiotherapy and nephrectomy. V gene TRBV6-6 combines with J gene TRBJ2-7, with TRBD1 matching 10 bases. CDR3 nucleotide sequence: TGTGCCACCTCCCCGGGACAGGGGTACGAGCAGTACTTC. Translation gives CATSPGQGYEQYF.